The present T cell receptor (beta chain) was sequenced within a study of T cell responses to AZD1222 COVID-19 vaccine. General study results and limits: The study found Spike-specific TCR breadth and depth rose after two AZD1222 doses. Clonal diversity may have been underestimated in mostly white British donors. Nearly half of spike-specific TCRs reportedly target variant regions that are unmutated in the B.1.351 and B.1.1.7 variants. Every sample of the repertoires postdated the peak T cell response.

Sequencing was performed with immunoSEQ multiplex PCR; in TCRdb, only in-frame clones are kept and a portion is missing. Of approximately 100,000 clones in the sample, approximately 86% were seen once. This clone came up a few times. The antigen is not known. The CDR3 runs 12 residues. The germline V and J ends were trimmed by 8 bases and 8 bases, with 15 bases remaining between them. The material sequenced was peripheral blood, taken on day 0 of AZD1222 vaccination. V gene TRBV12-3 or TRBV12-4 combines with J gene TRBJ1-2; a possible D gene is TRBD1 (5 bases). The receptor comes from an adult in good health. The CDR3 bases are TGTGCCAGCGTGCGGGACGTCAGCGGCTACACCTTC. Its translation is CASVRDVSGYTF.